Listed here are 15 T cell receptor beta chains from one sample, sequenced in a study of human T cells and chemical hapten exposure. TCRdb independently ran MiXCR on the RACE reads; one entry per CDR3 protein. The table has about 360,000 distinct CDR3 sequences, around 7% seen once. Described time point: patch test 1, 2 weeks after DPC sensitization. Stated treatment: therapeutic diphenylcyclopropenone sensitization with weekly scalp DPC. The sequencing used whole blood, collected in connection with sensitization to the hapten diphenylcyclopropenone (DPC). These receptors came from a woman aged 18-29 years with alopecia areata. Some clones in this sample may be carry-over from other donors' samples.

The chain couples TRBV20-1 to TRBJ2-3; D is undetermined. CDR3 size: 15 residues. The V and J ends lost 1 base and 0 bases respectively, with 11 bases between them. Germline values: CDR1 DFQATT, CDR2 SNEGSKA (reference sequence). The chain's CDR3 is CSARAPATSTDTQYF. In nucleotides, the CDR3 is TGCAGTGCTAGAGCCCCAGCCACTAGCACAGATACGCAGTATTTT.

Ten or more counts support this clonotype. The chain employs TRBV20-1 and TRBJ2-3; weak D call: TRBD2 (5 bases). From germline, CDR1 is DFQATT and CDR2 SNEGSKA (reference sequence). CDR3 length equals 14 residues. The CDR3 sequence is CSRGSGLSTDTQYF. The CDR3, as DNA: TGCAGCCGGGGTTCGGGATTAAGCACAGATACGCAGTATTTT.

This clonotype was seen more than once but under ten times. The rearrangement uses TRBV9 and TRBJ1-2; weak D call: TRBD1 (5 bases). CDR3 size: 12 residues. V was shortened by 0 bases and J by 8 bases, with 8 bases between the two germline ends. The germline gives CDR1 SGDLS, CDR2 YYNGEE. The CDR3 reads CASSVAGLGYTF. The CDR3 DNA reads TGTGCCAGCAGCGTAGCGGGGCTCGGCTACACCTTC.

This chain connects TRBV6-1 to TRBJ2-1; the D is unclear. Germline V gene lookup returns CDR1 MNHNS and CDR2 SASEGT. V dropped 3 bases and J dropped 8 bases, with 8 bases sitting between them. This CDR3 is 12 amino acids long. The CDR3 sequence is CASSDYTDEQFF. CDR3 in DNA: TGTGCCAGCAGTGACTATACGGATGAGCAGTTCTTC.

This clonotype was counted between two and nine times. This chain connects TRBV12-3 or TRBV12-4 to TRBJ1-5, with D unclear. Trimming stripped 6 bases from V and 6 bases from J, with 12 bases between. The CDR3 is 13 residues long. The CDR3 nucleotides read TGTGCCAGCAGCCCCCAGAGAGGTCAGCCCCAGCATTTT. This encodes CASSPQRGQPQHF.

This clonotype was counted many times. The rearrangement links TRBV4-2 to TRBJ2-3, with TRBD2 matching 9 bases. V was clipped by 4 bases and J by 0 bases; unmatched bases: 20. The germline V gene has CDR1 LGHNA and CDR2 YNFKEQ. The CDR3 contains 21 residues. The CDR3 DNA reads as TGTGCCAGCAGCCCGAAAGGGCGGCGGGGGGGGCTCTTCACTAGCACAGATACGCAGTATTTT. It yields the protein CASSPKGRRGGLFTSTDTQYF.

The rearrangement links TRBV7-9 to TRBJ1-6; a weak D match, TRBD1 (5 bases). The length of the CDR3 is 15 residues. V was shortened by 1 base and J by 3 bases, with 7 bases between the two germline ends. The V gene's germline CDR1 is SEHNR and CDR2 FQNEAQ (reference sequence). CDR3 in amino acids: CASSLGGFYNSPLHF. CDR3 nucleotide sequence: TGTGCCAGCAGCTTAGGGGGGTTCTATAATTCACCCCTCCACTTT.

This clonotype was picked up a small number of times. The V gene is TRBV4-2, the J gene TRBJ2-6, with 7 bases that match TRBD1. V lost 1 base, J lost 1 base, and 10 bases stayed unmatched. This CDR3 spans 19 amino acids. Germline V gene data show CDR1 as LGHNA and CDR2 as YNFKEQ. This CDR3 reads CASSQAARGLGSGANVLTF. For the CDR3, the DNA is TGTGCCAGCAGCCAAGCGGCCAGGGGGTTAGGTTCTGGGGCCAACGTCCTGACTTTC.

This clonotype has at least ten counts. The chain combines TRBV7-2 with TRBJ2-5; TRBD1 is a possible D gene (5 bases). Germline-derived CDR1 and CDR2 are SGHTA and FQGNSA. Between the trimmed V and J ends, which lost 1 base and 1 base, there was a span of 7 bases. This CDR3 spans 14 amino acids. CDR3 DNA sequence: TGTGCCAGCAGCTTAGATGGGGCCCAAGAGACCCAGTACTTC. Amino acids: CASSLDGAQETQYF.

This clonotype was found a few times. The J gene is TRBJ1-5, the V gene TRBV6-5; D is uncertain. Germline V gene data show CDR1 as MNHEY and CDR2 as SVGAGI. CDR3 length: 12 amino acids. Trimming stripped 10 bases from V and 0 bases from J, with 7 bases between. CDR3 sequence (DNA): TGTGCCACCACGAGTAGCAATCAGCCCCAGCATTTT. Translating it yields CATTSSNQPQHF.

This clonotype has a handful of counts. This chain connects TRBV27 to TRBJ1-4; D unclear. V dropped 5 bases and J dropped 8 bases, with 12 bases sitting between them. Germline lookup yields CDR1 MNHEY and CDR2 SMNVEV (reference sequence). The CDR3 spans 13 residues. The CDR3 sequence: CASSPLVGEKLFF. The CDR3 DNA sequence: TGTGCCAGCAGTCCCTTAGTAGGGGAAAAACTGTTTTTT.

V is TRBV7-2 and J is TRBJ2-5; D perhaps matches TRBD1 (6 bases). Trimming took off 6 bases at V and 10 bases at J, with 15 bases between the two ends. The germline V gene has CDR1 SGHTA and CDR2 FQGNSA. The CDR3 has 12 residues. CDR3 DNA: TGTGCCAGCAGTAACTACAGGGTAGACCAGTACTTC. Protein: CASSNYRVDQYF.

This clonotype was seen at least ten times. This chain uses TRBV6-6 with TRBJ1-4; TRBD1 matches 7 bases. This CDR3 is built from 14 residues. V trimming: 6 bases; J trimming: 7 bases; junction bases outside the gene matches: 8. Germline lookup yields CDR1 MNHNY and CDR2 SVGAGI (reference sequence). CDR3: CASSLPGQSEKLFF. CDR3 nucleotides: TGTGCCAGCAGCCTTCCGGGACAGAGTGAAAAACTGTTTTTT.

This clonotype was found many times. The chain joins TRBV7-8 to TRBJ2-2; TRBD1 agrees at 9 bases. The CDR3 loop spans 16 amino acids. Trimming took 5 bases from V and 4 from J; bases not matched to a gene: 8. CDR1 and CDR2 from the germline V gene are SGHVS and FQNEAQ. The CDR3 is CASSIRQGVSTGELFF. The DNA of the CDR3 is TGTGCCAGCAGCATCAGACAGGGGGTTTCCACCGGGGAGCTGTTTTTT. The whole variable domain, remainder taken from reference TRBV7-8 and TRBJ2-2, is GAGVSQSPRYKVAKRGQDVALRCDPISGHVSLFWYQQALGQGPEFLTYFQNEAQLDKSGLPSDRFFAERPEGSVSTLKIQRTQQEDSAVYLCASSIRQGVSTGELFFGEGSRLTVL.

The J gene is TRBJ2-2, the V gene TRBV6-5; D uncertain. Germline CDR1 MNHEY, CDR2 SVGAGI. This CDR3 contains 12 residues. Trimming pared 6 bases from V and 6 bases from J, leaving 8 bases between. This CDR3 reads CASRPFAGELFF. The CDR3 nucleotides are TGTGCCAGCAGACCCTTTGCCGGGGAGCTGTTTTTT.